The clone carrying this T cell receptor (beta chain) appeared many times. Its specificity is not known. The unsorted libraries were made from 2 million PBMCs kept at -80 C. The method for making cDNA was 5'RACE, and it used 10-nucleotide random UMIs. TCRdb reprocessed the 5' RACE reads with MiXCR, giving one entry per CDR3 protein. The sample lists about 50,000 distinct CDR3 sequences, 10% occurring once. Looked up from germline, CDR1 is SGHTA and CDR2 is FQGNSA. Trimming took off 1 base at V and 7 bases at J, with 10 bases between the two ends. CDR3 length: 13 amino acids. This specimen belongs to a study of neurological immune-mediated disorders. Study-wide results and caveats: There were no CDR3 amino acid sequences shared by expanded clones across subjects, a result suggesting private repertoires in all groups.

This sequence originates from a man in his 70s with HTLV-1-associated myelopathy (HAM/TSP). V is TRBV7-2 and J is TRBJ1-2; D may be TRBD1 (5 bases). The sample taken for sequencing was PBMCs. The CDR3 spells CASSLEPGTGYTF. DNA for the CDR3: TGTGCCAGCAGCTTAGAGCCGGGGACTGGCTACACCTTC.